This note documents a single TCR beta chain sequence. Its antigen is currently unknown. Produced via immunoSEQ multiplex PCR; TCRdb's table is partial and in-frame only. The sample carries about 82,000 clones, 80% recorded once. This sample was taken from a study of memory CD4+ T cells and cytomegalovirus serostatus. About the study: This sample comes from healthy Belgian adults, fewer than 10 CMV seropositive, about 23 seronegative.

Whole-study findings and limits: About 40% of the roughly 150 known CMV-associated TCRbeta sequences appeared in CD4+ memory.

The CDR3 runs 15 residues. V lost 3 bases and J lost 3, with 12 bases in between. From germline, CDR1 is LNHDA and CDR2 SQIVND (reference sequence). The sort gate was single viable CD3+CD4+CD8-CD45RO+ cells for memory CD4+ T cells. Donors' CMV status reflects serum IgG against pp150, pp28, p38, p52. This TCR derives from an adult in good health and CMV-seronegative. The sequencing input was memory CD4+ T cells from blood. The chain employs TRBV19 and TRBJ1-5; a possible D gene is TRBD1 (6 bases). DNA for the CDR3: TGTGCCAGTAGTATCGCCACAGGGCCCAATCAGCCCCAGCATTTT. Translated: CASSIATGPNQPQHF. Variable domain in full (rest from reference TRBV19 and TRBJ1-5): DGGITQSPKYLFRKEGQNVTLSCEQNLNHDAMYWYRQDPGQGLRLIYYSQIVNDFQKGDIAEGYSVSREKKESFPLTVTSAQKNPTAFYLCASSIATGPNQPQHFGDGTRLSIL.